The clone carrying this TCR beta chain was seen just once. Its antigen is undetermined. Using immunoSEQ multiplex PCR, the repertoire was profiled, and TCRdb retains in-frame clones only, with some absent. Among tens of thousands of clones listed, around four fifths were seen once. Per germline, CDR1 SGHAT and CDR2 FQNNGV. This CDR3 has 16 residues. J lost 6 bases, V lost 1 base, and 4 bases had no gene match. This record comes from a study of OX40 agonist ivuxolimab in advanced cancers. Study summary: The patients received agonistic anti-OX40 (CD134) antibody ivuxolimab. People in dose escalation had one of these cancers: hepatocellular carcinoma, melanoma, renal cell or head and neck cancer.

Study results and caveats: Fewer expanded clones were found on average in CD4+ than in CD8+ T cells.

The sequence came from an adult with an advanced solid tumor such as melanoma, head and neck, liver or kidney cancer. The chain links TRBV11-2 to TRBJ1-6, with TRBD1 matching over 9 bases. Sequenced material: CD4+ or CD8+ T cells sorted from blood, taken in a trial of the OX40 agonist ivuxolimab. CDR3 nucleotides: TGTGCCAGCAGCTTAGGACAGGGGGTAATTAATTCACCCCTCCACTTT. It translates to CASSLGQGVINSPLHF.